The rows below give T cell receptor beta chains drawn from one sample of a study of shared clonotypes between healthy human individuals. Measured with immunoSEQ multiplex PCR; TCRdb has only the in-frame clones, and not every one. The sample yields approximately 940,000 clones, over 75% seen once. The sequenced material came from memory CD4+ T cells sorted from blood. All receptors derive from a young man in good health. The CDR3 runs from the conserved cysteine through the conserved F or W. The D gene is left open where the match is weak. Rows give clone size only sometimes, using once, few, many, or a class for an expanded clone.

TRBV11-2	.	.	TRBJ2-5	TGTGCCAGCAGCTTAGATCAGTGGAGAGAGACCCAGTACTTC	CASSLDQWRETQYF
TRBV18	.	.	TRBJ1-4	TGTGCCAGCTCACCCCGGGGAGTGAAGGAAAAACTGTTTTTT	CASSPRGVKEKLFF
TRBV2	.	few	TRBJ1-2	TGTGCCAGCAGTGAAGTTCAGGGCCTAGGCTACACCTTC	CASSEVQGLGYTF
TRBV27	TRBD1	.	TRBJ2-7	TGTGCCAGCAGAACTCAGGGGGCCAACTACGAGCAGTACTTC	CASRTQGANYEQYF
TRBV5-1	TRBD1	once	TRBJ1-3	TGCGCCAGCAGCTTGGGCCTGACAGGGTCGAACACCATATATTTT	CASSLGLTGSNTIYF
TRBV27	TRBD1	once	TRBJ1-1	TGTGCCAGCAGTCCGGACAGGGGTGTCACTGAAGCTTTCTTT	CASSPDRGVTEAFF
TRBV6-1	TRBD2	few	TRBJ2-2	TGTGCCAGCAGTGAATCGGGGGGATACACCGGGGAGCTGTTTTTT	CASSESGGYTGELFF
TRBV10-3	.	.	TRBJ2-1	TGTGCCATCAGCCGGGACACTAATGAGCAGTTCTTC	CAISRDTNEQFF
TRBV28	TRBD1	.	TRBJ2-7	TGTGCCAGCAGAATTTTCCGGGACAGGGGGCGCGAGCAGTACTTC	CASRIFRDRGREQYF
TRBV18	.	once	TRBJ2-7	TGTGCCAGCTCCCCCAACTACGAGCAGTACTTC	CASSPNYEQYF
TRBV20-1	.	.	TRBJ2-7	TGCAGTGCTGAGGCCCCCCCCGAGCAGTACTTC	CSAEAPPEQYF
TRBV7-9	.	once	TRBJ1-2	TGTGCCAGCAGCCCTCTCGGGACCTATGGCTACACCTTC	CASSPLGTYGYTF
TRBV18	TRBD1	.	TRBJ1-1	TGTGCCAGCTCACCGACAGGGGGGAACACTGAAGCTTTCTTT	CASSPTGGNTEAFF
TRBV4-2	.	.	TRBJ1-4	TGTGCCAGCAGCCCCGGAACTTTGCTTGAAAAACTGTTTTTT	CASSPGTLLEKLFF
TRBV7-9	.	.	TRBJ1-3	TGTGCCAGCAGCTTCGTCCCCCGACGGCGAAACACCATATATTTT	CASSFVPRRRNTIYF
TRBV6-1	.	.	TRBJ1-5	TGTGCCAGCAGTGGCGGAGACGGAGTCCGCAATCAGCCCCAGCATTTT	CASSGGDGVRNQPQHF
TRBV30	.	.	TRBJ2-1	TGTGCCTGGAGTGTAATAAGTGTCAGCAACTCCTACAATGAGCAGTTCTTC	CAWSVISVSNSYNEQFF
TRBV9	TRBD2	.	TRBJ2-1	TGTGCCAGCACCGCGGGGGGGTCTTCCTACAATGAGCAGTTCTTC	CASTAGGSSYNEQFF
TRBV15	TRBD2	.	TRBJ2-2	TGTGCCGCCGGGAGGGACACCGGGGAGCTGTTTTTT	CAAGRDTGELFF
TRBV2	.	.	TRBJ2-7	TGTGCCAGCAGTGCTGACCTCTACGAGCAGTACTTC	CASSADLYEQYF
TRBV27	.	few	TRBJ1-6	TGTGCCAGCAGCCTCTCAGGGACTGGGCCCCTCCACTTT	CASSLSGTGPLHF